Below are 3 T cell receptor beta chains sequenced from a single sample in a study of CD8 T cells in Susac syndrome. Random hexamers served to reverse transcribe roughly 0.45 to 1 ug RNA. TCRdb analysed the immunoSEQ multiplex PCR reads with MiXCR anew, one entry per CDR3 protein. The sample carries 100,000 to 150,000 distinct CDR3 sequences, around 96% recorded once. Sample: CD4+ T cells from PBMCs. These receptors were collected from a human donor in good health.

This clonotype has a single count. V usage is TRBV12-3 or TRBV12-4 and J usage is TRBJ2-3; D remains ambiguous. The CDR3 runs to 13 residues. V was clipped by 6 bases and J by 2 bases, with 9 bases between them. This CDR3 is CASSRTTTDTQYF. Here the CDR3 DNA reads TGTGCCAGCAGCCGGACGACCACAGATACGCAGTATTTT.

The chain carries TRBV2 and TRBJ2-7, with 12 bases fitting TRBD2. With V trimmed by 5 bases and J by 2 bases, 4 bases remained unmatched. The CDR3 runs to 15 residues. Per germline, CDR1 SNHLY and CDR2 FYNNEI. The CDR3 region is CASSPRTSGTYEQYF. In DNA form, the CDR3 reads TGTGCCAGCAGTCCACGGACTAGCGGGACCTACGAGCAGTACTTC.

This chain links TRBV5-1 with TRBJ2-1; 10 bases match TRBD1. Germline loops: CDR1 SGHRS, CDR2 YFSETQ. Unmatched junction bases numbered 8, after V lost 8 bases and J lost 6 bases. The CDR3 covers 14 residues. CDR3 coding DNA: TGCGCCAGTTGGGGACAGGGGATCATCAATGAGCAGTTCTTC. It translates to CASWGQGIINEQFF.